Each of the 15 T cell receptor beta chains below was sequenced from the same sample in a study of CD8+ T cells in alopecia areata. In each case, RNA was isolated and then reverse transcribed into cDNA as the sequencing template. TCRdb keeps only in-frame clones here, not all; method: immunoSEQ multiplex PCR. In the table there are roughly 150,000 clones, 85% to 90% of which are singletons. Sequencing was performed on CD8+ T cells sorted from blood, taken at week 0. The source of these receptors is a human donor with alopecia areata.

This clone has a single count. This chain connects TRBV6-5 to TRBJ2-3; D is possibly TRBD1 or TRBD2 (5 bases each). Germline assignment: CDR1 MNHEY and CDR2 SVGAGI. The length of the CDR3 is 15 residues. Deletions cut 6 bases from V and 2 bases from J, with 15 bases between. The CDR3 DNA reads TGTGCCAGCAGAGATGGGGACCGCGACACAGATACGCAGTATTTT. It translates to CASRDGDRDTDTQYF.

The chain uses TRBV5-1 and TRBJ1-1; D is uncertain. The germline V gene has CDR1 SGHRS and CDR2 YFSETQ. The CDR3 runs to 13 residues. V shed 0 bases and J shed 4 bases, with 7 bases lying between them. The CDR3 DNA is TGCGCCAGCAGCTTGGGTCTTGGCACTGAAGCTTTCTTT. Translation: CASSLGLGTEAFF. The entire variable domain, with the rest obtained from reference TRBV5-1 and TRBJ1-1, is as follows: KAGVTQTPRYLIKTRGQQVTLSCSPISGHRSVSWYQQTPGQGLQFLFEYFSETQRNKGNFPGRFSGRQFSNSRSEMNVSTLELGDSALYLCASSLGLGTEAFFGQGTRLTVV.

The CDR3 DNA reads as TGCAGCGTTGGGGCGGGTGGGATGAACGGCGATGAGCAGTTCTTC. Translating gives CSVGAGGMNGDEQFF. This chain connects TRBV29-1 to TRBJ2-1, with a tentative D call TRBD2 (5 bases). The CDR3 has 15 residues. Germline V gene lookup returns CDR1 SQVTM and CDR2 ANQGSEA. Trimming took 4 bases from V and 8 from J, leaving 21 bases between them.

V usage is TRBV11-2 and J usage is TRBJ2-7; unclear D gene. V lost 3 bases and J 1 base, leaving 13 bases between the germline ends. Germline lookup yields CDR1 SGHAT and CDR2 FQNNGV. The CDR3 spans 15 residues. The CDR3 reads CASSFKSRASYEQYF. CDR3 bases: TGTGCCAGCAGCTTTAAGAGTCGGGCGTCCTACGAGCAGTACTTC.

This clone was seen a single time. The J gene is TRBJ2-1, the V gene TRBV7-9, with no clear D. CDR3 size: 15 residues. Germline CDR1 reads SEHNR; CDR2 reads FQNEAQ (reference sequence). V lost 0 bases, J lost 7 bases, and 13 bases lay in between. CDR3 sequence: CASSLASAIVNEQFF. DNA of the CDR3: TGTGCCAGCAGCTTAGCCAGCGCGATCGTGAATGAGCAGTTCTTC.

The rearrangement joins TRBV27 to TRBJ1-2, with a possible D match to TRBD1 (5 bases). CDR3 size: 16 residues. Germline values: CDR1 MNHEY, CDR2 SMNVEV (reference sequence). V shed 4 bases and J shed 8 bases, with 23 bases lying between them. CDR3 nucleotides: TGTGCCAGCAGTTCGGGACTCTCCCCGGGCCCCTCAGGCTACACCTTC. Translating it yields CASSSGLSPGPSGYTF.

This chain uses TRBV5-5 with TRBJ1-2; 7 nucleotides line up with TRBD1. Trimming took 0 bases from V and 1 from J; bases not matched to a gene: 6. The CDR3 loop spans 16 amino acids. Germline lookup yields CDR1 SGHKS and CDR2 YYEKEE (reference sequence). The CDR3 region is CASSLGPAGGNYGYTF. The CDR3 DNA sequence: TGTGCCAGCAGCTTGGGTCCGGCAGGGGGTAACTATGGCTACACCTTC.

The chain has TRBV7-9 and TRBJ2-2, with no clear D. The CDR3 extends over 11 amino acids. Trimming took off 7 bases at V and 5 bases at J, with 5 bases between the two ends. The germline V gene has CDR1 SEHNR and CDR2 FQNEAQ (reference sequence). In nucleotides, the CDR3 is TGTGCCAGCACCGGAACCGGGGAGCTGTTTTTT. Translation: CASTGTGELFF.

The rearrangement links TRBV7-2 to TRBJ2-7; D remains ambiguous. Germline V gene sequence: CDR1 SGHTA, CDR2 FQGNSA. V gave up 7 bases and J gave up 5 bases, with 21 bases separating them. The CDR3 runs to 15 residues. The CDR3 loop reads CASNFGPGTFDEQYF. CDR3 nucleotide sequence: TGTGCCAGCAACTTCGGACCGGGCACGTTCGACGAGCAGTACTTC.

This chain joins TRBV5-4 and TRBJ2-1; 9 bases line up with TRBD2. V dropped 2 bases and J dropped 7; count of bases not matched to a gene: 4. Germline V gives CDR1 SGHNT, CDR2 YYREEE (reference sequence). The CDR3 has 14 amino acids. The DNA of the CDR3 is TGTGCCAGCAGCTTAAGCGGGAGGTTAAATGAGCAGTTCTTC. Translation: CASSLSGRLNEQFF.

The genes are TRBV29-1 and TRBJ1-1, with no clear D. The CDR3 contains 13 residues. Germline V gene lookup returns CDR1 SQVTM and CDR2 ANQGSEA. V was clipped by 1 base and J by 1 base, with 7 bases between them. The CDR3 DNA follows: TGCAGCGTTGAAGGGCCGGGGAACACTGAAGCTTTCTTT. This codes for CSVEGPGNTEAFF.

This chain joins TRBV7-9 and TRBJ1-2, with 8 bases that match TRBD1. Looked up from germline, CDR1 is SEHNR and CDR2 is FQNEAQ (reference sequence). This CDR3 spans 14 amino acids. The ends lost 2 bases at V and 7 bases at J; junction bases unmatched: 6. The CDR3 loop is CASSLTDRERGYTF. The CDR3 coding sequence is TGTGCCAGCAGCTTAACGGACAGGGAACGTGGCTACACCTTC.

This chain links TRBV6-5 with TRBJ2-7, with D perhaps matching TRBD1 or TRBD2 (6 bases each). Looked up from germline, CDR1 is MNHEY and CDR2 is SVGAGI. Trimming pared 3 bases from V and 6 bases from J, leaving 15 bases between. The CDR3 is 14 amino acids. The CDR3 sequence: CASSYGAGEAEQYF. Here the CDR3 DNA reads TGTGCCAGCAGTTATGGGGCAGGGGAGGCCGAGCAGTACTTC.

The chain couples TRBV30 to TRBJ2-7; D remains unclear. The germline V gene encodes CDR1 GTSNPN and CDR2 SVGIG (reference sequence). The length of the CDR3 is 14 residues. The V gene lost 8 bases and the J gene lost 2 bases, with 19 bases spanning the gap. The CDR3 DNA sequence: TGTGCCACCTCACCGCCGGGCGGCCCCTACGAGCAGTACTTC. Protein product: CATSPPGGPYEQYF.

The rearrangement links TRBV10-2 to TRBJ2-3; D gene unclear. Germline CDR1 WSHSY, CDR2 SAAADI. This CDR3 contains 15 residues. Between the trimmed V and J ends, which lost 2 bases and 3 bases, there was a span of 12 bases. Here the CDR3 DNA reads TGCGCCAGCAGTGAGCCCGGGCCAGTGACAGATACGCAGTATTTT. Its protein product is CASSEPGPVTDTQYF.